The T cell receptor beta chain described here comes from a study of cytomegalovirus exposure and HLA in healthy donors. General study points: As a later analysis showed, a missense DCLRE1C variant was linked to trimming of TCR beta V- and J-genes. Segments of the TCR beta V type were, in most cases, productive about 87% or about 30% of the time in an earlier analysis. Investigators reported 150 to 200 TCR beta chains as tied to cytomegalovirus.

It was with 60 Vbeta and 13 Jbeta primers that the PCR ran. Libraries were prepared by immunoSEQ multiplex PCR; TCRdb keeps only in-frame clonotypes and omits some of them. Of fewer than 350,000 clones listed, 85% to 90% are singletons. With 1 base removed from V and 3 bases from J, the gap between germline ends came to 7 bases. Per the germline V gene, CDR1 is MGHRA and CDR2 is YSYEKL. This CDR3 region has 13 residues. A remark on this clone: Its antigen is currently unknown.

Input material: PBMCs. This chain uses TRBV4-1 with TRBJ2-7; no definite D call. The clonotype was recovered from a woman aged 18-29 years in good health and CMV-seronegative. The DNA for the CDR3 is TGCGCCAGCAGCCAAGTTGAGTTCTACGAGCAGTACTTC. Translated, it gives CASSQVEFYEQYF.